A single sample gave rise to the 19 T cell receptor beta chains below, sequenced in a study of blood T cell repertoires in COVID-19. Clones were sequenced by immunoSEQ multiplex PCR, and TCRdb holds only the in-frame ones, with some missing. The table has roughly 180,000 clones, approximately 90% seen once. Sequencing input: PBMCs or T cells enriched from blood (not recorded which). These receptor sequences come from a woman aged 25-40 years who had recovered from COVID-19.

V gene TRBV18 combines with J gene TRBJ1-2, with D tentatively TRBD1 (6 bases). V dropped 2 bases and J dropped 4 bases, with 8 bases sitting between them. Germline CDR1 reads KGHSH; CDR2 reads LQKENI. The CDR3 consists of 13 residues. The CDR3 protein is CASSPGGAYGYTF. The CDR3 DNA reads TGTGCCAGCTCACCAGGGGGCGCCTATGGCTACACCTTC. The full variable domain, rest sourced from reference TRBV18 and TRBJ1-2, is NAGVMQNPRHLVRRRGQEARLRCSPMKGHSHVYWYRQLPEEGLKFMVYLQKENIIDESGMPKERFSAEFPKEGPSILRIQQVVRGDSAAYFCASSPGGAYGYTFGSGTRLTVV.

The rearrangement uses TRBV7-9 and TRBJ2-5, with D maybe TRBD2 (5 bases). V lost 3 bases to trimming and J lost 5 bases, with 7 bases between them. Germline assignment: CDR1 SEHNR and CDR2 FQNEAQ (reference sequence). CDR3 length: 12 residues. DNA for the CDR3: TGTGCCAGCAGCTTTGGCGGGGAGACCCAGTACTTC. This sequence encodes CASSFGGETQYF.

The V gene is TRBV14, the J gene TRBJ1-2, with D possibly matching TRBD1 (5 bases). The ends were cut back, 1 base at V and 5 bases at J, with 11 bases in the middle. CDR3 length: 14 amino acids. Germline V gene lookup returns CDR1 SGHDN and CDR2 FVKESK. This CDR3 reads CASSQVRDTYGYTF. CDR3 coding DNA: TGTGCCAGCAGCCAAGTCAGGGATACTTATGGCTACACCTTC.

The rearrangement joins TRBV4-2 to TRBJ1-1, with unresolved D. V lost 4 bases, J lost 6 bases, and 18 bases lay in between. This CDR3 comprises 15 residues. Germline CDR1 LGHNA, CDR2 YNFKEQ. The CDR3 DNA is TGTGCCAGCAGCCCCCTGAGAGGCGGGGTTCCTGAAGCTTTCTTT. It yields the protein CASSPLRGGVPEAFF.

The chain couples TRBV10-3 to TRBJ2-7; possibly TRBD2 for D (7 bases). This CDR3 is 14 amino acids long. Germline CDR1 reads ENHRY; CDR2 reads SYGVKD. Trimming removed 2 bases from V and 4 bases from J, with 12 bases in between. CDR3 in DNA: TGTGCCATCAGTGAGAAGGGGGGGCGTTACGAGCAGTACTTC. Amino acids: CAISEKGGRYEQYF.

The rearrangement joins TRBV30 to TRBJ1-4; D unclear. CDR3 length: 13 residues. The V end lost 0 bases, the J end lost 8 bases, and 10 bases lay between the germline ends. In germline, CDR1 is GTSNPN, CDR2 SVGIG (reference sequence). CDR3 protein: CAWSVKGEEKLFF. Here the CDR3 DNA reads TGTGCCTGGAGTGTAAAGGGAGAGGAAAAACTGTTTTTT.

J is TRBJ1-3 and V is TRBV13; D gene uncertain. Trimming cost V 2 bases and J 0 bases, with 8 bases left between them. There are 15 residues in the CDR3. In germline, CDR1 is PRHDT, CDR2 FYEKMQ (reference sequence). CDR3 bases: TGTGCCAGCAGCTTACGGACTTCCTCTGGAAACACCATATATTTT. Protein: CASSLRTSSGNTIYF.

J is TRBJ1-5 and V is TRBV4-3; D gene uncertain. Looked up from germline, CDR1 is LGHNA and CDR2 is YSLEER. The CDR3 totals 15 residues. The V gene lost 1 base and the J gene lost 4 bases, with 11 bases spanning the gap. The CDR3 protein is CASSQGAGTNQPQHF. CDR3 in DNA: TGCGCCAGCAGCCAAGGGGCCGGAACGAATCAGCCCCAGCATTTT.

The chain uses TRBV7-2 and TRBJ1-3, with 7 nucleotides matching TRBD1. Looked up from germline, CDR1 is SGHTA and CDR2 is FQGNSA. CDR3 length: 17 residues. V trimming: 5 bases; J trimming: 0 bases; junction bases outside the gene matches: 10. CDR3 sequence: CASSPTTGSYSGNTIYF. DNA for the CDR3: TGTGCCAGCAGCCCGACGACAGGGAGCTACTCTGGAAACACCATATATTTT.

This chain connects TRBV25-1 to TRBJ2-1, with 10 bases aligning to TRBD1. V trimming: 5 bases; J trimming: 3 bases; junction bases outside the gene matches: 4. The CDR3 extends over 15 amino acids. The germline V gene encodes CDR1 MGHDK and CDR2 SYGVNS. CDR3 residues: CASSPGTGDYNEQFF. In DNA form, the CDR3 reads TGTGCCAGCAGTCCCGGGACAGGGGACTACAATGAGCAGTTCTTC.

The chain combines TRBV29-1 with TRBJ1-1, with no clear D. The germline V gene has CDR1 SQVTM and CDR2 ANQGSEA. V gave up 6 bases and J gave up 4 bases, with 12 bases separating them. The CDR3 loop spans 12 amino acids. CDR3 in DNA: TGCAGCGTGACACACGAGGGCACTGAAGCTTTCTTT. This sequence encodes CSVTHEGTEAFF.

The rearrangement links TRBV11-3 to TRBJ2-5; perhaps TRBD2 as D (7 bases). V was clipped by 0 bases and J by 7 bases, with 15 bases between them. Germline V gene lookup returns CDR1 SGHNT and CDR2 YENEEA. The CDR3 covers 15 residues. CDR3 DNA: TGTGCCAGCAGCTTAGATGGGAACAGGGAGGGGACCCAGTACTTC. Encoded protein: CASSLDGNREGTQYF.

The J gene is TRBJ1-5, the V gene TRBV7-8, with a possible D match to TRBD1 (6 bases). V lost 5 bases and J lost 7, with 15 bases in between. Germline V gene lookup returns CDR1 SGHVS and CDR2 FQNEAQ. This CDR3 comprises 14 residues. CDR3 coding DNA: TGTGCCAGCAGCGAGCAACAGGGCATCCAGCCCCAGCATTTT. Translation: CASSEQQGIQPQHF. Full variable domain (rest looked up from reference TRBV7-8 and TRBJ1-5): GAGVSQSPRYKVAKRGQDVALRCDPISGHVSLFWYQQALGQGPEFLTYFQNEAQLDKSGLPSDRFFAERPEGSVSTLKIQRTQQEDSAVYLCASSEQQGIQPQHFGDGTRLSIL.

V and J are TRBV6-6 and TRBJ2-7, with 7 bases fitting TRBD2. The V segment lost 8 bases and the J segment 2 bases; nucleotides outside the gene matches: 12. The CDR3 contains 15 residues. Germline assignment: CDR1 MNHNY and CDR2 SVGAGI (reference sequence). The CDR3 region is CASAGTTIDTYEQYF. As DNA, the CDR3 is TGTGCCAGCGCCGGGACTACCATCGATACCTACGAGCAGTACTTC.

The CDR3 DNA sequence: TGTGCCACCAGTGGGATGGACAGGGAAAACAATGAGCAGTTCTTC. It yields the protein CATSGMDRENNEQFF. This chain joins TRBV24-1 and TRBJ2-1, with 8 bases that match TRBD1. J gave up 5 bases and V 5 bases, and 7 bases lay outside the gene matches. Germline loops: CDR1 KGHDR, CDR2 SFDVKD. This CDR3 is built from 15 residues.

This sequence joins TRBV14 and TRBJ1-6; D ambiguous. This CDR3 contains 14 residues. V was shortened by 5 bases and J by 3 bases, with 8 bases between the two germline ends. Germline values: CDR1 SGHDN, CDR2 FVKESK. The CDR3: CASSLEFYNSPLHF. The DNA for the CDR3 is TGTGCCAGCAGCTTAGAATTCTATAATTCACCCCTCCACTTT.

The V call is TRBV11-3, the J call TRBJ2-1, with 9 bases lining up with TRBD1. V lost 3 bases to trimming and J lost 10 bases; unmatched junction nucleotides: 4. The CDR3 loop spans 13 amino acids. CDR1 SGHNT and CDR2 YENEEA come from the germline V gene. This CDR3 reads CASSFTGGFEQFF. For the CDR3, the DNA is TGTGCCAGCAGCTTTACAGGGGGCTTCGAGCAGTTCTTC.

CDR3 residues: CASSQDWVGTGGFNEKLFF. The CDR3 DNA reads TGCGCCAGCAGCCAAGATTGGGTCGGGACAGGGGGGTTTAATGAAAAACTGTTTTTT. The chain employs TRBV4-3 and TRBJ1-4, with 11 bases aligning to TRBD1. CDR3 length: 19 residues. The V gene's germline CDR1 is LGHNA and CDR2 YSLEER. V lost 0 bases and J lost 4; bases outside the gene matches: 10.

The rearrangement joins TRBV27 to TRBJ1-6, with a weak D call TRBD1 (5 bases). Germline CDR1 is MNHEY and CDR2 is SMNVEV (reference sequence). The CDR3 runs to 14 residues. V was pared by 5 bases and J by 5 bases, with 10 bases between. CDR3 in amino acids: CASSKQENNSPLHF. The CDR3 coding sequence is TGTGCCAGCAGTAAACAGGAGAATAATTCACCCCTCCACTTT.